The 25 T cell receptor beta chains below were found in one sample sequenced in a study of Graves' ophthalmopathy and Graves' hyperthyroidism. RNA transcripts provided the template for amplifying TCR beta CDR3 regions. First-round RT-PCR with HTBI primers preceded a second-round multiplex PCR. MiXCR, run by TCRdb on the multiplex PCR reads, gives a single entry per CDR3 protein. The sample has hundreds of thousands of distinct CDR3 sequences; around a fifth are singletons. The sequenced sample was peripheral blood. These receptors all stem from a woman between 18 and 30 years old with stable Graves' hyperthyroidism. Some clones in this sample may be carry-over from other donors' samples.

A word on this clonotype: A much more abundant neighbour one base away suggests this may be a read error. The chain employs TRBV12-3 or TRBV12-4 and TRBJ1-1; 8 bases are shared with TRBD1. The CDR3 consists of 13 residues. V dropped 6 bases and J dropped 4; count of bases not matched to a gene: 4. CDR3 DNA: TGTGCCAGCAGGGTACAGGGGGGCACTGAAGCTTTCTTT. Translating gives CASRVQGGTEAFF.

Note on this clonotype: A much larger clone differs from this one at a single base, so this may be a read error. This chain uses TRBV12-3 or TRBV12-4 with TRBJ1-1, with D maybe TRBD1 (5 bases). This CDR3 contains 13 residues. CDR3 residues: CASSSGTRAEACF. CDR3 nucleotides: TGTGCCAGCAGTAGTGGTACCAGGGCTGAAGCTTGCTTT.

This clonotype has ten or more counts. The chain recombines TRBV29-1 with TRBJ2-7; 8 positions agree with TRBD1. This CDR3 has 13 amino acids. The V gene end was trimmed by 7 bases and the J gene end by 2 bases; junction bases not matched to a gene: 7. Germline V gene data show CDR1 as SQVTM and CDR2 as ANQGSEA. The CDR3, as DNA: TGCAGCGCCAAGGGGACAGGAACCTACGAGCAGTACTTC. Encoded protein: CSAKGTGTYEQYF.

This clonotype came up many times. V is TRBV12-3 or TRBV12-4 and J is TRBJ1-3, with D perhaps TRBD1 (6 bases). This CDR3 comprises 12 residues. V lost 6 bases to trimming and J lost 8 bases, with 11 bases between them. This chain's CDR3 is CASREEGDTIYF. The CDR3 DNA sequence: TGTGCCAGCAGGGAAGAGGGGGACACCATATATTTT.

The CDR3 bases are TGCAGTGCTAGTGACACAGGGAGGGGCGGGGAGCTGTTTTTT. Translating it yields CSASDTGRGGELFF. V gene TRBV20-1 combines with J gene TRBJ2-2; tentatively, D is TRBD2 (7 bases). This CDR3 has 14 amino acids. The germline V and J ends were trimmed by 3 bases and 7 bases, with 15 bases remaining between them. The germline CDR1 and CDR2 sequences are DFQATT and SNEGSKA (reference sequence).

The genes are TRBV28 and TRBJ2-5, with D possibly being TRBD1 or TRBD2 (5 bases each). CDR1 and CDR2 from the germline V gene are MDHEN and SYDVKM. V was trimmed by 10 bases and J by 7 bases, leaving 19 bases between them. This CDR3 is built from 13 residues. CDR3 protein: CATLEADKGTQYF. CDR3 DNA: TGTGCCACCCTGGAGGCGGACAAAGGGACCCAGTACTTC.

This clonotype was found many times. The chain is built from TRBV3-1 and TRBJ1-3; D remains ambiguous. The CDR3 is made up of 14 amino acids. Germline CDR1 and CDR2: LGHDT and YNNKEL (reference sequence). Deletions cut 2 bases from V and 0 bases from J, with 5 bases between. For the CDR3, the DNA is TGTGCCAGCAGCCAATGGGACTCTGGAAACACCATATATTTT. This encodes CASSQWDSGNTIYF.

In its sample, this clonotype was seen a few times. V and J are TRBV20-1 and TRBJ1-2; 8 bases are shared with TRBD1. V was pared by 3 bases and J by 4 bases, with 7 bases of the junction left unmatched. The CDR3 consists of 14 residues. CDR1 and CDR2 from the germline V gene are DFQATT and SNEGSKA (reference sequence). The CDR3 DNA reads TGCAGTGCTAGCCCGCCAGGGGGCCGCTATGGCTACACCTTC. Residues: CSASPPGGRYGYTF.

This clonotype has a count of ten or more. The chain combines TRBV12-3 or TRBV12-4 with TRBJ1-1; perhaps TRBD1 as D (5 bases). The CDR3 has 14 residues. The V end lost 3 bases, the J end lost 5 bases, and 13 bases lay between the germline ends. CDR3 nucleotide sequence: TGTGCCAGCAGTTTGCGGGACGGCGGGACTGAAGCTTTCTTT. Amino acids: CASSLRDGGTEAFF.

Only a few counts were recorded for this clonotype. At one of its ends the junction is not consistent with the germline gene, which may arise from a read error. The chain employs TRBV30 and TRBJ1-5, with a tentative D call TRBD1 (6 bases). Germline-derived CDR1 and CDR2 are GTSNPN and SVGIG (reference sequence). This CDR3 region has 13 residues. CDR3 nucleotides: TGTGCCTGGAGAGGACAGAACAATCAGCTCCAGCATTTT. The encoded protein is CAWRGQNNQLQHF.

This clonotype was observed at least ten times. The genes are TRBV12-3 or TRBV12-4 and TRBJ2-2, with a weak D call TRBD1 (6 bases). The CDR3 has 14 amino acids. Trimming took off 4 bases at V and 1 base at J, with 7 bases between the two ends. The CDR3 DNA reads as TGTGCCAGCAGTTCGGACAGGAACACCGGGGAGCTGTTTTTT. The encoded protein is CASSSDRNTGELFF.

In its sample, this clonotype was seen many times. This chain links TRBV9 with TRBJ2-5; 7 positions agree with TRBD1. CDR3 length equals 16 residues. The germline CDR1 and CDR2 sequences are SGDLS and YYNGEE. Unmatched junction bases numbered 7, after V lost 2 bases and J lost 0 bases. The CDR3 protein is CASSVGTDLYQETQYF. The DNA for the CDR3 is TGTGCCAGCAGCGTCGGGACAGACCTTTACCAAGAGACCCAGTACTTC.

This clonotype was picked up many times. The chain is built from TRBV30 and TRBJ1-1; D unclear. This CDR3 spans 12 amino acids. V lost 1 base and J 5 bases, leaving 8 bases between the germline ends. Per germline, CDR1 GTSNPN and CDR2 SVGIG (reference sequence). The CDR3 region is CAWSGARTEAFF. In nucleotides, the CDR3 is TGTGCCTGGAGTGGGGCGAGAACTGAAGCTTTCTTT.

A few counts support this clonotype. The chain links TRBV12-3 or TRBV12-4 to TRBJ1-1, with D maybe TRBD1 (6 bases). The CDR3 is 16 amino acids. V was cut by 2 bases and J by 0 bases, with 13 bases left in between. CDR3 nucleotide sequence: TGTGCCAGCAGTTTATCGAACAGGGTGATGAACACTGAAGCTTTCTTT. This sequence encodes CASSLSNRVMNTEAFF.

This clonotype was observed at least ten times. V usage is TRBV11-1 and J usage is TRBJ2-7; 9 bases line up with TRBD1. Trimming at V came to 5 bases and at J to 4 bases, leaving 9 bases not matched to a gene. Germline V gene lookup returns CDR1 SGHAT and CDR2 FQDESV (reference sequence). CDR3 size: 15 residues. CDR3 sequence reads: CASSSQDRGGYEQYF. The CDR3 DNA follows: TGTGCCAGCAGCAGTCAAGACAGGGGGGGGTACGAGCAGTACTTC.

In this sample, this clonotype turned up many times. V is TRBV29-1 and J is TRBJ2-7, with a weak D call TRBD2 (5 bases). Trimming removed 4 bases at V and 0 bases at J, with 10 bases between. The CDR3 is 13 residues long. Germline V gene lookup returns CDR1 SQVTM and CDR2 ANQGSEA. For the CDR3, the DNA is TGCAGCGTTGTAGGCGGGCGCTCCTACGAGCAGTACTTC. This sequence encodes CSVVGGRSYEQYF.

The table lists this clonotype with many counts. The J gene is TRBJ1-2, the V gene TRBV19; no clear D gene. V was clipped by 3 bases and J by 4 bases, with 9 bases between them. CDR3 length: 13 residues. Germline V gene data show CDR1 as LNHDA and CDR2 as SQIVND (reference sequence). CDR3 in DNA: TGTGCCAGTAGTATCGGGGAGACCTATGGCTACACCTTC. Protein product: CASSIGETYGYTF.

The genes are TRBV15 and TRBJ1-2; 7 bases align to TRBD1. V lost 0 bases to trimming and J lost 4 bases; unmatched junction nucleotides: 8. In germline, CDR1 is LNHNV, CDR2 YYDKDF (reference sequence). The CDR3 spans 16 residues. The CDR3 reads CATSREGGRAGYGYTF. The CDR3 nucleotides read TGTGCCACCAGCAGAGAAGGGGGCAGGGCCGGCTATGGCTACACCTTC.

At least ten counts were recorded for this clonotype. V and J are TRBV5-1 and TRBJ2-5; no reliable D call. With 6 bases removed from V and 6 bases from J, the gap between germline ends came to 15 bases. Germline loops: CDR1 SGHRS, CDR2 YFSETQ. The CDR3 is made up of 13 amino acids. The CDR3 protein is CASTDGEVQTQYF. In DNA, the CDR3 is TGCGCCAGCACTGATGGGGAAGTGCAGACCCAGTACTTC.

This clonotype came up many times. An end of the junction does not agree with germline; a read error may underlie this. The CDR3 loop reads CASRLGGSGYTF. The CDR3 DNA reads TGTGCCAGCAGATTAGGGGGTAGTGGCTACACCTTC. This chain uses TRBV11-2 with TRBJ1-2, with a possible D match to TRBD1 (6 bases). Germline CDR1 is SGHAT and CDR2 is FQNNGV. The CDR3 is made up of 12 amino acids.

The chain recombines TRBV6-1 with TRBJ1-2; the D is unclear. Germline CDR1 and CDR2: MNHNS and SASEGT. V was clipped by 6 bases and J by 2 bases, with 10 bases between them. This CDR3 contains 13 residues. The CDR3 region is CASRGGPNYGYTF. The DNA of the CDR3 is TGTGCCAGCAGGGGAGGACCAAACTATGGCTACACCTTC.

This clonotype was seen many times. A much bigger clone sits one base away, suggesting this may be a read error. J is TRBJ1-1 and V is TRBV28; no reliable D call. V gave up 1 base and J gave up 14 bases, with 11 bases separating them. Looked up from germline, CDR1 is MDHEN and CDR2 is SYDVKM. The CDR3 has 11 residues. CDR3 sequence reads: CASSLSGIGFF. In DNA form, the CDR3 reads TGTGCCAGCAGTTTATCGGGTATAGGATTCTTT. Complete variable domain (other parts from reference TRBV28 and TRBJ1-1): DVKVTQSSRYLVKRTGEKVFLECVQDMDHENMFWYRQDPGLGLRLIYFSYDVKMKEKGDIPEGYSVSREKKERFSLILESASTNQTSMYLCASSLSGIGFFGQGTRLTVV.

The sample holds one count of this clonotype. The V gene is TRBV6-2 or TRBV6-3, the J gene TRBJ1-1, with a possible D match to TRBD1 (5 bases). Germline V gene data show CDR1 as MNHEY and CDR2 as SVGEGT. The CDR3 has 14 amino acids. The V gene lost 8 bases and the J gene lost 4 bases, with 17 bases spanning the gap. CDR3 sequence: CASRFYGASTEAFF. The CDR3 bases are TGTGCCAGCCGTTTTTATGGGGCGAGCACTGAAGCTTTCTTT.

This clonotype has a count of ten or more. V usage is TRBV28 and J usage is TRBJ2-7; 10 bases are shared with TRBD2. Germline V gene data show CDR1 as MDHEN and CDR2 as SYDVKM. The CDR3 totals 16 residues. V lost 4 bases to trimming and J lost 0 bases; unmatched junction nucleotides: 6. The CDR3 loop reads CASSSYGLADSYEQYF. CDR3 sequence (DNA): TGTGCCAGCAGTTCCTACGGACTAGCGGACTCCTACGAGCAGTACTTC.

V is TRBV4-2 and J is TRBJ1-5, with D perhaps matching TRBD1 (5 bases). The germline gives CDR1 LGHNA, CDR2 YNFKEQ. The CDR3 totals 17 residues. V lost 3 bases, J lost 0 bases, and 15 bases lay in between. CDR3 protein: CASSHPTGGDSNQPQHF. Here the CDR3 DNA reads TGTGCCAGCAGCCACCCTACCGGGGGTGATAGCAATCAGCCCCAGCATTTT.